This T cell receptor beta chain was recovered during a study of PD-L1 blockade in urothelial cancer. Germline assignment: CDR1 SGHTA and CDR2 FQGTGA. The CDR3 spans 14 residues. V dropped 2 bases and J dropped 2 bases, with 8 bases sitting between them. Synthetic analogs of TCR templates were spiked into every PCR. Only in-frame clones appear in the TCRdb table, and some are missing; sequencing was by immunoSEQ multiplex PCR. The repertoire consists of about 110,000 clones, with around 93% occurring once and the leading ten covering less than 5%. Stated time point: peripheral blood 6 weeks after treatment start.

The chain carries TRBV7-3 and TRBJ2-3; D not certain. This receptor was taken from a man between 60 and 75 years old with urothelial cancer. The sequencing here drew on PBMCs, taken around atezolizumab (anti-PD-L1) treatment. The CDR3 loop is CASSLSGDTDTQYF. CDR3 sequence (DNA): TGTGCCAGCAGCTTATCCGGAGACACAGATACGCAGTATTTT.